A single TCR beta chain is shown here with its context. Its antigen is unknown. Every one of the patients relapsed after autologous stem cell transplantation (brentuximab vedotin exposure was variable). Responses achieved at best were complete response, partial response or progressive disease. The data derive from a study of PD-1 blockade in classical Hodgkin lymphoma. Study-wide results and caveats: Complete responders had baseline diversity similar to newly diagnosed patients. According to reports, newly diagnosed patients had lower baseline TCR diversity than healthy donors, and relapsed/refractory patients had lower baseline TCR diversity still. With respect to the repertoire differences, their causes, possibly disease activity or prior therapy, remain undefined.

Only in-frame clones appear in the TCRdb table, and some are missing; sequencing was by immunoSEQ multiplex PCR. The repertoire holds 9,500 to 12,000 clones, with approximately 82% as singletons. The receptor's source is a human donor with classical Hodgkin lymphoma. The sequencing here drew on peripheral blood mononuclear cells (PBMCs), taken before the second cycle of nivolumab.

Here the CDR3 reads CAILIPQETQYF. The CDR3 DNA follows: TGTGCCATCCTTATTCCCCAAGAGACCCAGTACTTC. J is TRBJ2-5 and V is TRBV21-1; the DNA was not compared with TRBD2, the D call given in the table. TRBV21-1 is deemed a pseudogene. CDR3 length: 12 residues.